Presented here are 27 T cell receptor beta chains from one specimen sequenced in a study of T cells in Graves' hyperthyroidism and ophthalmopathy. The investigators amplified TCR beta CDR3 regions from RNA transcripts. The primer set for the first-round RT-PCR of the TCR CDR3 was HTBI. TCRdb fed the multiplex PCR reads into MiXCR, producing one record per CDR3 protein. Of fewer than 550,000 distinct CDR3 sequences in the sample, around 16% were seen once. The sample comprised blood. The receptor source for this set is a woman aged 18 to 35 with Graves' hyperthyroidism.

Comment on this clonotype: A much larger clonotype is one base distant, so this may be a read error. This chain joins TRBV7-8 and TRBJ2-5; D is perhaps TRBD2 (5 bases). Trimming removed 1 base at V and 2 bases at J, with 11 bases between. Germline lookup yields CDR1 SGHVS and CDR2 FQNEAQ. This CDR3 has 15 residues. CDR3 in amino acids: CASSLVGMWQETQYF. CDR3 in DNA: TGTGCCAGCAGCTTAGTCGGGATGTGGCAAGAGACCCAGTACTTC. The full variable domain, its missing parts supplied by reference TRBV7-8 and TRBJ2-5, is GAGVSQSPRYKVAKRGQDVALRCDPISGHVSLFWYQQALGQGPEFLTYFQNEAQLDKSGLPSDRFFAERPEGSVSTLKIQRTQQEDSAVYLCASSLVGMWQETQYFGPGTRLLVL.

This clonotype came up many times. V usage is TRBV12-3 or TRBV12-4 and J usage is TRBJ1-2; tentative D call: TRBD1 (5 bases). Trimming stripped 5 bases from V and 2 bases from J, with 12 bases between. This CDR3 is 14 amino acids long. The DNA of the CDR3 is TGTGCCAGCAGTCTGACAGAGGGCAACTATGGCTACACCTTC. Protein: CASSLTEGNYGYTF.

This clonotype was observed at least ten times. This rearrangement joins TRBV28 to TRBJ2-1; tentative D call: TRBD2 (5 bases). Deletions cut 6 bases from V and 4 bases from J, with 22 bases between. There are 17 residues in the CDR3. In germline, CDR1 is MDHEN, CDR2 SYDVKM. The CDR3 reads CASSLDASGETYNEQFF. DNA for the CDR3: TGTGCCAGCAGCTTGGACGCGAGCGGAGAGACATACAATGAGCAGTTCTTC.

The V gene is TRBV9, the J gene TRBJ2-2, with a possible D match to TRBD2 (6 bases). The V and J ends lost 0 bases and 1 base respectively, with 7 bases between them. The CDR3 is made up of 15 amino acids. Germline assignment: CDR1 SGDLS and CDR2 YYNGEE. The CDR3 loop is CASSVVGRNTGELFF. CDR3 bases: TGTGCCAGCAGCGTAGTCGGGAGGAACACCGGGGAGCTGTTTTTT.

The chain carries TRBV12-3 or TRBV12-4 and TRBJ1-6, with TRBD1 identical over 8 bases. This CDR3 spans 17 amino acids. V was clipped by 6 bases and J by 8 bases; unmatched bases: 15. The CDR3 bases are TGTGCCAGCAGACCCCCCTTTTCCGGGACAGGTCATTCACCCCTCCACTTT. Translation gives CASRPPFSGTGHSPLHF.

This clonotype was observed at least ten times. CDR3 DNA sequence: TGTGCCAGCAGCTTAGGCCTCGGGGATGGAGATTCACCCCTCCACTTT. Encoded protein: CASSLGLGDGDSPLHF. The rearrangement joins TRBV13 to TRBJ1-6, with unresolved D. CDR1 and CDR2 (germline): PRHDT, FYEKMQ (reference sequence). This CDR3 contains 16 residues. The V end lost 0 bases, the J end lost 8 bases, and 14 bases lay between the germline ends.

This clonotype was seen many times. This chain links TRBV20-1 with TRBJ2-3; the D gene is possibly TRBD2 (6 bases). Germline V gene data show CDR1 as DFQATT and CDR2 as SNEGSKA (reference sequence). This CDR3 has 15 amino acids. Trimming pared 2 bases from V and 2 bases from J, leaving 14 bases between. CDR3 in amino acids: CSARPLARLTDTQYF. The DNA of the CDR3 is TGCAGTGCTAGACCTCTAGCGAGACTCACAGATACGCAGTATTTT.

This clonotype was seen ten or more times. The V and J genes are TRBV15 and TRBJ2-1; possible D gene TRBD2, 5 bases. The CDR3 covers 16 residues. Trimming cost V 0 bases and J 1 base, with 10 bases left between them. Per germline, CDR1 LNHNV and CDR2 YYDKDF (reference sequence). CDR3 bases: TGTGCCACCAGCAGAGAAGTGCGGGTATCCTACAATGAGCAGTTCTTC. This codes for CATSREVRVSYNEQFF.

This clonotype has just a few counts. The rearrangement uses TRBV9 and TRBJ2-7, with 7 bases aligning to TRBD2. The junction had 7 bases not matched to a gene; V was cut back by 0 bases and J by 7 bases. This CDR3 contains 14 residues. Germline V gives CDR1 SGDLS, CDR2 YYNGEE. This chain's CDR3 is CASSVGDSGREQYF. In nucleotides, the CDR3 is TGTGCCAGCAGCGTAGGGGATAGCGGGCGGGAGCAGTACTTC. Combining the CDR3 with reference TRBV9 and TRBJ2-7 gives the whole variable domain DSGVTQTPKHLITATGQRVTLRCSPRSGDLSVYWYQQSLDQGLQFLIQYYNGEERAKGNILERFSAQQFPDLHSELNLSSLELGDSALYFCASSVGDSGREQYFGPGTRLTVT.

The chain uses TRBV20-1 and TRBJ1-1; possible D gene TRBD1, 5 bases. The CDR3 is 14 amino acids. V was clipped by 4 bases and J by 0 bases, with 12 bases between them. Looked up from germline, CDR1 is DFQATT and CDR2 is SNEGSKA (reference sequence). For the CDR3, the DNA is TGCAGTGCTACATCATGGGACGTGAACACTGAAGCTTTCTTT. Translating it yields CSATSWDVNTEAFF.

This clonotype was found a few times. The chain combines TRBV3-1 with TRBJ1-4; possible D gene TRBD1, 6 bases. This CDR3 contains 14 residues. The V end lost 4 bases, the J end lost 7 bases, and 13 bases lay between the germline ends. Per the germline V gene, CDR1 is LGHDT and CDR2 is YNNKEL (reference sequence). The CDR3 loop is CASSPRGGGEKLFF. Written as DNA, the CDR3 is TGTGCCAGCAGCCCCCGCGGGGGCGGTGAAAAACTGTTTTTT.

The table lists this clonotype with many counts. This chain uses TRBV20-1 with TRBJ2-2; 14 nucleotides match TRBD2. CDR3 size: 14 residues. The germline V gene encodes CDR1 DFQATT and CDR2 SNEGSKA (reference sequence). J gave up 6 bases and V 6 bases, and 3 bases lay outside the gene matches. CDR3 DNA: TGCAGTGCCTGGACTAGCGGGAGGTCCGGGGAGCTGTTTTTT. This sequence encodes CSAWTSGRSGELFF.

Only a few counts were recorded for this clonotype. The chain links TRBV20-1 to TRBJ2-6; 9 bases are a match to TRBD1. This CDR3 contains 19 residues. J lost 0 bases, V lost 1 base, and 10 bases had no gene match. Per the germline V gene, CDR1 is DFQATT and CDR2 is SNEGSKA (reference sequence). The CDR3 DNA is TGCAGTGCTAGAGGGGTGGCGACAGGGGGTCACTCTGGGGCCAACGTCCTGACTTTC. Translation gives CSARGVATGGHSGANVLTF.

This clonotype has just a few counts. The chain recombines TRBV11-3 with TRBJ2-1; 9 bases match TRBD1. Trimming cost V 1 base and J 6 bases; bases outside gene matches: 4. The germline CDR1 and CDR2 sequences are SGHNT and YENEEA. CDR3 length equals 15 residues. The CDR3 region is CASSLGGTGSNEQFF. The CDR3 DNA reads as TGTGCCAGCAGCTTAGGTGGGACAGGGAGCAATGAGCAGTTCTTC.

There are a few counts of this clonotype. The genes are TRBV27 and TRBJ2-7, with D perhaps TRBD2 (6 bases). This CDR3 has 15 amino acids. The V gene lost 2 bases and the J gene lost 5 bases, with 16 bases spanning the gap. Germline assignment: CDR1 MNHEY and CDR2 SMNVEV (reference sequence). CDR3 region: CASSLRDSAGHEQYF. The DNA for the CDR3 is TGTGCCAGCAGTTTACGGGACTCGGCAGGACACGAGCAGTACTTC.

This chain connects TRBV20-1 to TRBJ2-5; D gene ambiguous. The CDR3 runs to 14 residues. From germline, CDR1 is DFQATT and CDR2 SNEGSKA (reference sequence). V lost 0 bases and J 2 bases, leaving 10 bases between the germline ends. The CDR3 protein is CSARDGKQQETQYF. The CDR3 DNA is TGCAGTGCTAGAGATGGAAAACAGCAAGAGACCCAGTACTTC.

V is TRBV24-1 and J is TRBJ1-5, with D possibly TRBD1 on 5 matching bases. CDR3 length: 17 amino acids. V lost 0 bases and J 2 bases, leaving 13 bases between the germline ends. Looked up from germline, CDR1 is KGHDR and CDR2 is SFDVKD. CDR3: CATSDLGVGARNQPQHF. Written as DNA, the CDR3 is TGTGCCACCAGTGATTTGGGGGTAGGGGCGCGCAATCAGCCCCAGCATTTT.

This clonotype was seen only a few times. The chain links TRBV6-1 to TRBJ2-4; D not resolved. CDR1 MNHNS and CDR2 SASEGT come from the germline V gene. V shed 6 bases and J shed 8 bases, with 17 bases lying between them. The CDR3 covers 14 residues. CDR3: CASSRSTESHIQYF. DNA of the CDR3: TGTGCCAGCAGCCGATCGACGGAGTCACACATTCAGTACTTC.

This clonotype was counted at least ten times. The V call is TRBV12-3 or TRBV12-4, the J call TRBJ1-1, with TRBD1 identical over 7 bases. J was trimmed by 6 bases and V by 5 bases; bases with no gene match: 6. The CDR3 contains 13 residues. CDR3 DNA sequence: TGTGCCAGCAGTCCTCGTACAGGGGCTGAAGCTTTCTTT. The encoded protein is CASSPRTGAEAFF.

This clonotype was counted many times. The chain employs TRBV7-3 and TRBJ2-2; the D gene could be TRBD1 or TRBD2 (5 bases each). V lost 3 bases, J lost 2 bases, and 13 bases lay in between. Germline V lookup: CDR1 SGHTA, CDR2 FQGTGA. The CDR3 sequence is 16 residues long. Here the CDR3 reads CASSLTGTANTGELFF. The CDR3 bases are TGTGCCAGCAGCTTGACCGGGACGGCCAACACCGGGGAGCTGTTTTTT.

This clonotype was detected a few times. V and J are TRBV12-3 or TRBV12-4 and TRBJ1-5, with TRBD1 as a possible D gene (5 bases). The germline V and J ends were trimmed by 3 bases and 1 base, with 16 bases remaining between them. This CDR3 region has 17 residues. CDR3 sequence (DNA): TGTGCCAGCAGTTTCGATGAAGGGGTAATCAGCAATCAGCCCCAGCATTTT. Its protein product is CASSFDEGVISNQPQHF.

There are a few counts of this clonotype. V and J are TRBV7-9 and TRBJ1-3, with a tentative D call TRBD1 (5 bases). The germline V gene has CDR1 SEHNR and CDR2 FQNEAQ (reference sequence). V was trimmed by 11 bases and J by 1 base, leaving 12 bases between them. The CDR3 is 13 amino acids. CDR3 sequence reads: CAYDRGSGNTIYF. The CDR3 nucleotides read TGTGCCTATGACAGAGGGTCTGGAAACACCATATATTTT.

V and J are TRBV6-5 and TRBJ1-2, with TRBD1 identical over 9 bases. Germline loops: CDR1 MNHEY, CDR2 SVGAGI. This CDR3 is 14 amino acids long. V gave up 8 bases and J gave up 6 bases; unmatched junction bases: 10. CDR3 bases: TGTGCCAGCCTACAGACAGGGGGTCGAGATGGCTACACCTTC. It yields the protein CASLQTGGRDGYTF.

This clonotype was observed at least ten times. CDR3 DNA sequence: TGTGCCGGTGGACAGAGCACAGATACGCAGTATTTT. This sequence encodes CAGGQSTDTQYF. The chain links TRBV7-9 to TRBJ2-3, with D possibly being TRBD1 (6 bases). The germline gives CDR1 SEHNR, CDR2 FQNEAQ (reference sequence). CDR3 length: 12 residues. With 11 bases removed from V and 0 bases from J, the gap between germline ends came to 9 bases.

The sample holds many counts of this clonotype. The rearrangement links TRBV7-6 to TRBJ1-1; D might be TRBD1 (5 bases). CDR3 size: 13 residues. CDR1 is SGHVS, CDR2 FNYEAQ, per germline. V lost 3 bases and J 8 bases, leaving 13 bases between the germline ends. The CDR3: CASSFRQRGEAFF. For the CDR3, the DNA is TGTGCCAGCAGCTTTAGACAGAGAGGAGAAGCTTTCTTT.

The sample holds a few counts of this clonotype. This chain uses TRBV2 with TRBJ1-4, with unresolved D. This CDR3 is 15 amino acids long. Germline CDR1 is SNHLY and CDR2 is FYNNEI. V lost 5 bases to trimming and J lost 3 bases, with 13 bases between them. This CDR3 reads CASSMEVGSNEKLFF. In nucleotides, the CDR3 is TGTGCCAGCAGTATGGAGGTTGGGTCTAATGAAAAACTGTTTTTT. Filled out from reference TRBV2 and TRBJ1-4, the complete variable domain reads EPEVTQTPSHQVTQMGQEVILRCVPISNHLYFYWYRQILGQKVEFLVSFYNNEISEKSEIFDDQFSVERPDGSNFTLKIRSTKLEDSAMYFCASSMEVGSNEKLFFGSGTQLSVL.

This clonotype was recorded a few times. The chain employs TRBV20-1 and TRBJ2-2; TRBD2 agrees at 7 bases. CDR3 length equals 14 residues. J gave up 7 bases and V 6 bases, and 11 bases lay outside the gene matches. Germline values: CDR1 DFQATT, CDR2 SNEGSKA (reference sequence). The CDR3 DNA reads TGCAGTGCGCCCCCTTCGGGGGGTATCGGGGAGCTGTTTTTT. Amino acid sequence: CSAPPSGGIGELFF.